The entry that follows covers one T cell receptor beta chain sequence. At one boundary the junction diverges from the germline segment, which might be a read error. These data originate in a study of CD8 T cells in Susac syndrome. RNA, at roughly 0.45 to 1 ug, was reverse transcribed with random hexamers. Using its own MiXCR run on the immunoSEQ multiplex PCR reads, TCRdb lists one record per CDR3 protein. Here the sample spans some 300,000 distinct CDR3 sequences, 89% being singletons. Germline CDR1 SSHAT, CDR2 FNYEAQ (reference sequence). This CDR3 is built from 15 residues. CD8+ and CD4+ T cells circulating in blood were sequenced for TCR beta. Isolation of CD8+ and CD4+ T cells was performed negatively, whereas enrichment of TEMRA cells was done by FACS.

What was sequenced was CD8+ T cells from PBMCs. This chain uses TRBV7-7 with TRBJ2-7; 8 positions match TRBD2. The sequence derives from a human donor with multiple sclerosis. CDR3 region: CASSSGSGGSYEQYF. The CDR3 region has the DNA TGTGCTAGCAGCTCCGGGAGCGGGGGAAGCTACGAGCAGTACTTC.